This T cell receptor beta chain is drawn from a study of blood T cell repertoires in COVID-19. Study-level information: Samples of COVID-19 (acute and convalescent) were obtained from the United States, Italy and Spain.

Original processing methods: Nucleated cell counts were estimated from reference gene primer amplification. Measured with immunoSEQ multiplex PCR; TCRdb has only the in-frame clones, and not every one. That table supplies the V and J calls and clone size; D and trimming were determined from the DNA. The sample lists 250,000 to 300,000 clones; approximately 86% were seen once. Germline CDR1 SEHNR, CDR2 FQNEAQ (reference sequence). There are 13 residues in the CDR3. Trimming cost V 5 bases and J 8 bases; bases outside gene matches: 8. Cohort 3 recovery required two negative PCRs, clearance, or symptom resolution.

The TCR comes from a woman in her 30s who had recovered from COVID-19. Sequencing used PBMCs or T cells enriched from blood (not recorded which). The chain carries TRBV7-9 and TRBJ1-2, with TRBD1 matching 7 bases. The CDR3 region is CASSHDRERGYTF. The CDR3 coding sequence is TGTGCCAGCAGCCACGACAGGGAGCGGGGCTACACCTTC.